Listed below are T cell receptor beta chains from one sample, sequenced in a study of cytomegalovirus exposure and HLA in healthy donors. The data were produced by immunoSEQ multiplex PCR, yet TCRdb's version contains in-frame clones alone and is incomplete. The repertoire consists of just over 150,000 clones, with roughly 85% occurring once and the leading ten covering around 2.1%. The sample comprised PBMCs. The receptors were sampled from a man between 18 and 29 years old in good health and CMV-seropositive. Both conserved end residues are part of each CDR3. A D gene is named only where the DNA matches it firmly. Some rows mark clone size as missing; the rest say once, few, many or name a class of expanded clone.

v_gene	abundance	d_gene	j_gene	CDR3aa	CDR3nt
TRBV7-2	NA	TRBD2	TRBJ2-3	CASSGSGGSTDTQYF	TGTGCCAGCAGCGGTAGCGGGGGTAGCACAGATACGCAGTATTTT
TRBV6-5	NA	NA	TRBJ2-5	CASSSQKETQYF	TGTGCCAGCAGTTCACAGAAAGAGACCCAGTACTTC
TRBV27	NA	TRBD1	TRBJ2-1	CASSLDRRGPDREQFF	TGTGCCAGCAGTTTAGATCGCAGGGGGCCTGATCGAGAGCAGTTCTTC
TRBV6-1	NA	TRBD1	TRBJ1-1	CASDHTGANTEAFF	TGTGCCAGCGACCATACAGGGGCGAACACTGAAGCTTTCTTT
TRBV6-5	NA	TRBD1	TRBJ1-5	CASAPTGGHGQPQHF	TGTGCCAGCGCCCCGACAGGGGGCCACGGGCAGCCCCAGCATTTT
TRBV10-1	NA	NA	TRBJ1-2	CVTPMSPTNYGYTF	TGCGTCACCCCCATGAGCCCCACTAACTATGGCTACACCTTC
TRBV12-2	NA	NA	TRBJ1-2	CASRPTVTGEDYGYTF	TGTGCAAGTCGCCCAACCGTAACAGGGGAGGACTATGGCTACACCTTC
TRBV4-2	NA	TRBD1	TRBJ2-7	CASSPGQGAIASYEQYF	TGTGCCAGCAGCCCTGGACAGGGGGCTATAGCTTCCTACGAGCAGTACTTC
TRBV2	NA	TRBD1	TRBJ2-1	CASNTGGAGEQFF	TGTGCCAGCAACACAGGGGGAGCGGGTGAGCAGTTCTTC
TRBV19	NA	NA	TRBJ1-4	CASSKAESLRDEKLFF	TGTGCCAGTAGTAAAGCGGAGTCGCTGAGGGATGAAAAACTGTTTTTT
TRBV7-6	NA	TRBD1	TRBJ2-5	CASSSSGTGEETQYF	TGTGCCAGCAGCTCGTCCGGGACAGGGGAAGAGACCCAGTACTTC
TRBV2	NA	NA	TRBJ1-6	CASTGDNSPLHF	TGTGCCAGCACAGGGGATAATTCACCCCTCCACTTT
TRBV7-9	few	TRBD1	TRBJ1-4	CASGLGQHNEKLFF	TGTGCCAGCGGATTGGGACAGCATAATGAAAAACTGTTTTTT
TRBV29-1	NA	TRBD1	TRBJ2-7	CSVATGEGIGEQYF	TGCAGCGTTGCGACAGGGGAAGGGATCGGCGAGCAGTACTTC
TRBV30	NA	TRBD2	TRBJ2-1	CACRGRLAGGRNEQFF	TGTGCCTGCCGCGGGCGCCTAGCGGGGGGGAGGAATGAGCAGTTCTTC
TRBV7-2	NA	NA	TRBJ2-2	CASSPRTVAGELFF	TGTGCCAGCAGCCCCCGGACAGTGGCCGGGGAGCTGTTTTTT
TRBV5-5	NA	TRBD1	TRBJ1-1	CASSHDRVNTEAFF	TGTGCCAGCAGCCACGACAGGGTGAACACTGAAGCTTTCTTT
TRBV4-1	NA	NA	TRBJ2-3	CASRGRGFGPDTQYF	TGCGCCAGCAGGGGGAGGGGGTTTGGCCCAGATACGCAGTATTTT
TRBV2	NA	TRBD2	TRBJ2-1	CASNPTGGDNEQFF	TGTGCCAGCAACCCAACCGGGGGGGACAATGAGCAGTTCTTC
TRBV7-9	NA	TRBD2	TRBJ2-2	CSSSRGTSAGELFF	TGTTCCAGCAGCCGGGGGACTAGTGCCGGGGAGCTGTTTTTT
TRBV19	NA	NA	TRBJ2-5	CASSITSSSETQYF	TGTGCCAGTAGTATAACTTCCTCGAGTGAGACCCAGTACTTC
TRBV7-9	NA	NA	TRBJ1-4	CASSLLAGIGEKLFF	TGTGCCAGCAGCTTATTAGCAGGGATTGGGGAAAAACTGTTTTTT
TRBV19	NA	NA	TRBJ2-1	CASSIAAGFGNEQFF	TGTGCCAGTAGTATAGCCGCAGGATTCGGCAATGAGCAGTTCTTC
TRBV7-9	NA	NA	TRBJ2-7	CASSLGRPYEQYF	TGTGCCAGCAGCTTAGGGAGACCCTACGAGCAGTACTTC
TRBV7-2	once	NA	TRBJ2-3	CASTPHGDSPGSDTQYF	TGTGCCAGCACCCCCCACGGGGACTCCCCCGGATCGGATACGCAGTATTTT
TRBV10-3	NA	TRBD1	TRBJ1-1	CAIRPDRVGGNTEAFF	TGTGCCATCAGACCGGACAGGGTTGGGGGGAACACTGAAGCTTTCTTT
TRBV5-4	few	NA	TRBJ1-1	CASKDTGGGGTEAFF	TGTGCCAGCAAAGACACTGGCGGGGGAGGCACTGAAGCTTTCTTT
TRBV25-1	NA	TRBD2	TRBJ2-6	CASGGGGRLSGANVLTF	TGTGCCAGCGGCGGGGGGGGCCGACTCTCTGGGGCCAACGTCCTGACTTTC
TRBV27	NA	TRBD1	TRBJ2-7	CASRPSSLGQAFVPEQYF	TGTGCCAGCCGACCCTCGTCCCTCGGACAGGCTTTCGTTCCCGAGCAGTACTTC
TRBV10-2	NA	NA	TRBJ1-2	CASSSDLYIFGQTNYGYTF	TGCGCCAGCAGTTCCGACCTCTATATTTTTGGGCAGACCAACTATGGCTACACCTTC
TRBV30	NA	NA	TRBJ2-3	CAWSWAVLTDTQYF	TGTGCCTGGAGTTGGGCAGTATTAACAGATACGCAGTATTTT
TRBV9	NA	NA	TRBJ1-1	CASSSEGFLNTEAFF	TGTGCCAGCAGCTCAGAGGGCTTTTTGAACACTGAAGCTTTCTTT
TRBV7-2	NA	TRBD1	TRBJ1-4	CASSRGQFEKLFF	TGTGCCAGCAGCCGGGGACAGTTTGAAAAACTGTTTTTT
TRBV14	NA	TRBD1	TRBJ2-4	CASSQDYETGMGIQYF	TGTGCCAGCAGCCAAGATTACGAGACAGGGATGGGCATTCAGTACTTC
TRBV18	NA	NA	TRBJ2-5	CASSPRPGDDQYF	TGTGCCAGCTCACCAAGGCCAGGGGATGACCAGTACTTC
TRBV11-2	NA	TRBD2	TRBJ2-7	CASSLGASGVRSEQYF	TGTGCCAGCAGCTTAGGGGCTAGCGGGGTACGTAGCGAGCAGTACTTC
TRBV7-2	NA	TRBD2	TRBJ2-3	CASSLAASGGADTQYF	TGTGCCAGCAGCTTAGCGGCTAGCGGGGGGGCAGATACGCAGTATTTT
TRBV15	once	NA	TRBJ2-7	CATSRNPSVGASYEQYF	TGTGCCACCAGCAGAAACCCGAGCGTAGGGGCCAGCTACGAGCAGTACTTC
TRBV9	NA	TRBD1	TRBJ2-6	CASSATVHQGANGLTF	TGTGCCAGCAGCGCGACAGTGCACCAGGGGGCCAACGGCCTGACTTTC
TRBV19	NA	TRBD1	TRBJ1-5	CATKDRGKTDNQPQHF	TGTGCCACCAAAGACAGGGGCAAAACGGACAATCAGCCCCAGCATTTT
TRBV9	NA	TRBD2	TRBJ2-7	CASSVAGTSLYEQYF	TGTGCCAGCAGCGTAGCCGGGACTAGCCTGTACGAGCAGTACTTC
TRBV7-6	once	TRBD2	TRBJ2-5	CASSVPQRTSGALVQETQYF	TGTGCCAGCAGCGTACCGCAGCGGACTAGCGGGGCCCTTGTCCAAGAGACCCAGTACTTC
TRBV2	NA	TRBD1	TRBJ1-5	CASRGQGAGQPQHF	TGTGCCAGCAGAGGACAGGGGGCGGGTCAGCCCCAGCATTTT
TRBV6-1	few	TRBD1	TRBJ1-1	CASSEEAGTGYTYTEAFF	TGTGCCAGCAGTGAAGAAGCCGGGACAGGGTATACGTACACTGAAGCTTTCTTT
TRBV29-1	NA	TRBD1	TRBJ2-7	CSVEADRGYEQYF	TGCAGCGTTGAGGCGGACAGGGGCTACGAGCAGTACTTC
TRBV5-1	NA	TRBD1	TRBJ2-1	CASAGTGTYEQFF	TGCGCCAGTGCCGGGACAGGGACTTATGAGCAGTTCTTC
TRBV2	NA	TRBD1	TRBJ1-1	CASSRTGAPEAFF	TGTGCCAGCAGTCGGACAGGGGCCCCTGAAGCTTTCTTT
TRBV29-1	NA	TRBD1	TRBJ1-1	CSAGTGGMNTEAFF	TGCAGCGCTGGGACAGGGGGCATGAACACTGAAGCTTTCTTT
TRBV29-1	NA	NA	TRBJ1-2	CSVESLSRGSYGYTF	TGCAGCGTTGAAAGCCTCTCCAGGGGTAGCTATGGCTACACCTTC
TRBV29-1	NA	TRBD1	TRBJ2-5	CSSLGGTGGETQYF	TGCAGCTCGCTAGGGGGGACAGGGGGAGAGACCCAGTACTTC
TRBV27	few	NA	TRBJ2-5	CASSSFDEETQYF	TGTGCCAGCAGTTCTTTCGATGAGGAGACCCAGTACTTC
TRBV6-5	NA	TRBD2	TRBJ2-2	CASSYSGLVSGELFF	TGTGCCAGCAGTTACTCGGGACTAGTATCCGGGGAGCTGTTTTTT
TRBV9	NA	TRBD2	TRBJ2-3	CASSADGGTDTQYF	TGTGCCAGCAGCGCAGACGGGGGGACAGATACGCAGTATTTT
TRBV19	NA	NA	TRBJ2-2	CASSTLPGDVGTGELFF	TGTGCCAGTAGTACATTGCCAGGGGATGTGGGCACCGGGGAGCTGTTTTTT
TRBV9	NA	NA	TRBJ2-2	CASSVEGFTGELFF	TGTGCCAGCAGCGTAGAGGGGTTCACCGGGGAGCTGTTTTTT
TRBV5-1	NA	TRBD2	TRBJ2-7	CASSFPTNPGGHEQYF	TGCGCCAGCAGCTTTCCTACTAATCCGGGGGGGCACGAGCAGTACTTC
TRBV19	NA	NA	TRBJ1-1	CASSIAENTEAFF	TGTGCCAGTAGTATCGCGGAGAACACTGAAGCTTTCTTT
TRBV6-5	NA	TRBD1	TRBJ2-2	CASSADRGQGGELFF	TGTGCCAGCAGTGCCGACAGGGGGCAAGGCGGGGAGCTGTTTTTT
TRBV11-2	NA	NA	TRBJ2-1	CASGRGNEQFF	TGTGCCAGCGGGAGGGGGAATGAGCAGTTCTTC